This T cell receptor beta chain was identified in a study of Ad26.COV2.S vaccination and SARS-CoV-2 variants. The treatment denotes: about 20 received Ad26.COV2.S at low or high dose, single or two shots; several received placebo; per-sample allocation not given. Sampling took place 63 days after the first vaccine or placebo injection. Sequencing used immunoSEQ multiplex PCR; TCRdb keeps in-frame clones, though not all of them. The sample gives around 420,000 clones, approximately 87% of which show up once; approximately 4% is in the top ten. J lost 1 base, V lost 4 bases, and 2 bases had no gene match. CDR3 length equals 15 residues. Germline CDR1 is LGHNA and CDR2 is YSLEER.

V gene TRBV4-3 combines with J gene TRBJ2-1; 9 bases line up with TRBD1. This specimen consisted of peripheral blood, obtained in a trial of Ad26.COV2.S vaccine versus placebo. The sequence came from a person aged 18-65 years who received the Ad26.COV2.S COVID-19 vaccine or a placebo. CDR3 loop: CASSPDRGSYNEQFF. The CDR3 DNA reads TGCGCCAGCAGCCCGGACAGGGGTTCCTACAATGAGCAGTTCTTC.